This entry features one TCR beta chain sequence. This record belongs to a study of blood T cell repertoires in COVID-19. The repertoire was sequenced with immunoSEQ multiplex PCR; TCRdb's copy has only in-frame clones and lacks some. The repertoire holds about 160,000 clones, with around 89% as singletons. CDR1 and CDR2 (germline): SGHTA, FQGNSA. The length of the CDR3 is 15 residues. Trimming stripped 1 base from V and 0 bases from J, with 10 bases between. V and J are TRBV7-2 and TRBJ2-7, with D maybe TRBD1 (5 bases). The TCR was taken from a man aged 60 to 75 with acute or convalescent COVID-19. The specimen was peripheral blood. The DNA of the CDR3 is TGTGCCAGCAGCTTAGGGACATTCCTCTCCTACGAGCAGTACTTC. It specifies CASSLGTFLSYEQYF.